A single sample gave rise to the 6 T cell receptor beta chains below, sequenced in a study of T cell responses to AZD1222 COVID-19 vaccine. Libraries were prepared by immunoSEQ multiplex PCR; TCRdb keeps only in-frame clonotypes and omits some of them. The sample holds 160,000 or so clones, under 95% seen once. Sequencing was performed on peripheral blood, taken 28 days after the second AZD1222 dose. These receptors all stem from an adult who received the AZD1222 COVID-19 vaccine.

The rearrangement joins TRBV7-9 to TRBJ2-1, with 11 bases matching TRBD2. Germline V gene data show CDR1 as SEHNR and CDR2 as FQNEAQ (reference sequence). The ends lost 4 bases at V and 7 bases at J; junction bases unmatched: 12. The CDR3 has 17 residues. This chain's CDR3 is CASSSPPTSGSENEQFF. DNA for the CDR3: TGTGCCAGCAGCTCCCCCCCTACTAGCGGGAGCGAGAATGAGCAGTTCTTC.

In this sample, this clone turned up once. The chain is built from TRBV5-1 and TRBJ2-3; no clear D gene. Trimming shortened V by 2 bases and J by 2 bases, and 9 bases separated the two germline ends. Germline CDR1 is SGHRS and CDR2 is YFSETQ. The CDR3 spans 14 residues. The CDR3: CASSLSFPTDTQYF. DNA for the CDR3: TGCGCCAGCAGCTTATCATTTCCCACAGATACGCAGTATTTT.

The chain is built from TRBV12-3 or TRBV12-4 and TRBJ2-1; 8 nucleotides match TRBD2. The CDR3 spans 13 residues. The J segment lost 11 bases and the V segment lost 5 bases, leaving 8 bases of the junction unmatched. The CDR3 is CASSDLAGRQQFF. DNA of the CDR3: TGTGCCAGCAGTGACCTAGCGGGTCGGCAGCAGTTCTTC.

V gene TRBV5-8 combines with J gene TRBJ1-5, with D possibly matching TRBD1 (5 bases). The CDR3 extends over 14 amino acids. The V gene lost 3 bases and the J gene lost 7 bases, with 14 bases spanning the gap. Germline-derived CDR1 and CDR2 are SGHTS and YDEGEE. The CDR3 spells CASSSRGVGQPQHF. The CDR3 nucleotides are TGTGCCAGCAGCTCGCGGGGGGTGGGACAGCCCCAGCATTTT.

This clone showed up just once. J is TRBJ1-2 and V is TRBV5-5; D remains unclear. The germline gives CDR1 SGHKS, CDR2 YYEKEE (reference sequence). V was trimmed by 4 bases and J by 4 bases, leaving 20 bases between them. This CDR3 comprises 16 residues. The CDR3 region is CASSGGPRSEVYGYTF. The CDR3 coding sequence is TGTGCCAGCAGCGGAGGGCCCAGGAGTGAGGTCTATGGCTACACCTTC. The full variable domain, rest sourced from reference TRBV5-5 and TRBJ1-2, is DAGVTQSPTHLIKTRGQQVTLRCSPISGHKSVSWYQQVLGQGPQFIFQYYEKEERGRGNFPDRFSARQFPNYSSELNVNALLLGDSALYLCASSGGPRSEVYGYTFGSGTRLTVV.

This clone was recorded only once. CDR3 coding DNA: TGTGCCAGCAGTGAACTAGCCTCCAAAAACATTCAGTACTTC. This encodes CASSELASKNIQYF. V is TRBV2 and J is TRBJ2-4; the D gene is possibly TRBD2 (5 bases). CDR3 length equals 14 residues. V dropped 2 bases and J dropped 2 bases, with 7 bases sitting between them. Germline CDR1 SNHLY, CDR2 FYNNEI. The complete variable domain, with remaining parts taken from reference TRBV2 and TRBJ2-4, reads EPEVTQTPSHQVTQMGQEVILRCVPISNHLYFYWYRQILGQKVEFLVSFYNNEISEKSEIFDDQFSVERPDGSNFTLKIRSTKLEDSAMYFCASSELASKNIQYFGAGTRLSVL.